This entry describes one T cell receptor beta chain. This sample was included in a study of blood T cell repertoires in COVID-19. Study in general: Some COVID-19 samples were acute and others convalescent; all came from the United States, Italy and Spain. PBMCs, B-cell-depleted T cells, or T cells were the source of the cDNA or gDNA that made up the material.

V lost 7 bases and J 1 base, leaving 14 bases between the germline ends. Germline loops: CDR1 SNHLY, CDR2 FYNNEI. The CDR3 has 15 residues. Clones were read by immunoSEQ multiplex PCR, and TCRdb kept only the in-frame ones, dropping some. The sample holds roughly 430,000 clones, around 90% seen once. The genes are TRBV2 and TRBJ1-5; tentatively, D is TRBD1 (5 bases). Specimen: PBMCs or T cells enriched from blood (not recorded which). The clonotype comes from a woman aged 40 to 50 with acute COVID-19. In DNA, the CDR3 is TGTGCCAGCACCCAGGACACGAGGAGCAATCAGCCCCAGCATTTT. Translated, it gives CASTQDTRSNQPQHF.